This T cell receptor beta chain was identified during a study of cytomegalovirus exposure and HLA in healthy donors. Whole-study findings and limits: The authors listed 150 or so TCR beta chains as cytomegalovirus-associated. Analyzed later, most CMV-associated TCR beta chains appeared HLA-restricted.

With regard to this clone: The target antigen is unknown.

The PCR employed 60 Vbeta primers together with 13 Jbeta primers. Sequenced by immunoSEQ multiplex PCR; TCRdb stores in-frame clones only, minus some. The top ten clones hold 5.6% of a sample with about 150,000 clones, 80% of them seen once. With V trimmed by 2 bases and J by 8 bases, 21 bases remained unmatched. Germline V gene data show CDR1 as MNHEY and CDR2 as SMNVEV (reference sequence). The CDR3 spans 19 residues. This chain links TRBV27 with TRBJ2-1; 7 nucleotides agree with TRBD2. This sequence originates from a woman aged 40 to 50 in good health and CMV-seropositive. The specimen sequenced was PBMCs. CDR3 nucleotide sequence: TGTGCCAGCAGTTTACGCAGGGAGTGGCTAGCGGAGACCTTTGATGAGCAGTTCTTC. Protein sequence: CASSLRREWLAETFDEQFF.